This TCR beta chain is from a study of esophageal squamous cell carcinoma under preoperative chemotherapy. Study-wide context: Both tumor-infiltrating lymphocytes and peripheral blood T cells had their TCR repertoires profiled.

This clonotype came up many times. A much larger clone lies one base from this, so it may be a read error. The germline gives CDR1 MNHNS, CDR2 SASEGT. The CDR3 is made up of 14 amino acids. V gave up 6 bases and J gave up 13 bases, with 22 bases separating them. Time point of the sample: after preoperative PTX-NDP chemotherapy. TCRdb reprocessed the PCR reads via MiXCR and lists one record per CDR3 protein. The data hold around 34,000 distinct CDR3 sequences, with 40% to 65% observed a single time. Sampling was performed from a patient given preoperative chemotherapy. The chain carries TRBV6-1 and TRBJ2-1, with D perhaps TRBD1 (5 bases). This receptor was taken from a human donor with esophageal squamous cell carcinoma. The donor label of this sample is uncertain. In DNA form, the CDR3 reads TGTGCCAGCAGCAGGGTGGGGTCCCAAGAGACCCAGTTCTTC. Its translation is CASSRVGSQETQFF.